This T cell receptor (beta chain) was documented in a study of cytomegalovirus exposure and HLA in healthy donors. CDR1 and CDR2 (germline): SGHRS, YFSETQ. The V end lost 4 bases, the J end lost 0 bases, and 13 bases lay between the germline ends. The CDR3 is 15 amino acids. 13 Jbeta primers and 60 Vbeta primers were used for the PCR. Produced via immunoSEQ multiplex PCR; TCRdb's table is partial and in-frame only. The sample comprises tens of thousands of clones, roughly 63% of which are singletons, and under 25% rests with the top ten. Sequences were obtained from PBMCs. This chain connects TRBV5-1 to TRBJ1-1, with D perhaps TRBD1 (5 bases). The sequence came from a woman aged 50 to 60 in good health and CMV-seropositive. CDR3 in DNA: TGCGCCAGCAGCGCAAACGCAGGGATGAACACTGAAGCTTTCTTT. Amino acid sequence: CASSANAGMNTEAFF.